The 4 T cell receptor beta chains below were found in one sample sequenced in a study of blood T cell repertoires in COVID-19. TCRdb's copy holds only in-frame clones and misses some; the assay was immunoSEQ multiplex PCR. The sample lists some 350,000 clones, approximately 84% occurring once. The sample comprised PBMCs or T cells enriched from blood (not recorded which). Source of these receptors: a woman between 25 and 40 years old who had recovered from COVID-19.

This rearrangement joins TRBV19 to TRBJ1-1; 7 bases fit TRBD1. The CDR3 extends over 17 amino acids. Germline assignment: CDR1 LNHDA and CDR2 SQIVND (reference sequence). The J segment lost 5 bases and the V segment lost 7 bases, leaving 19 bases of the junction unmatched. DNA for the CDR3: TGTGCCAGTATATCCGACCATGGGCAGGGGGTTCGGACTGAAGCTTTCTTT. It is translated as CASISDHGQGVRTEAFF.

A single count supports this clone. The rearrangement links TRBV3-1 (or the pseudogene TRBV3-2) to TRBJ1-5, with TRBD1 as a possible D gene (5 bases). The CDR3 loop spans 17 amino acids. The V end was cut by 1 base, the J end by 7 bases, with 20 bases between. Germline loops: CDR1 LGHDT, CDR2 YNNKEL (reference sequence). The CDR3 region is CASSQGLETAERQPQHF. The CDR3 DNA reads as TGTGCCAGCAGCCAAGGACTCGAGACAGCCGAACGGCAGCCCCAGCATTTT.

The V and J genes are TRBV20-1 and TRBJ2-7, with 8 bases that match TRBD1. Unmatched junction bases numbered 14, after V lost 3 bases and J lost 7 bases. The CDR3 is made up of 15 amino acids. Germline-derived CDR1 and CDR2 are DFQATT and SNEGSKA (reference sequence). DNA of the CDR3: TGCAGTGCTAGTCGCCCGGGACAGGCCCTTTCGGAGCAGTACTTC. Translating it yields CSASRPGQALSEQYF.

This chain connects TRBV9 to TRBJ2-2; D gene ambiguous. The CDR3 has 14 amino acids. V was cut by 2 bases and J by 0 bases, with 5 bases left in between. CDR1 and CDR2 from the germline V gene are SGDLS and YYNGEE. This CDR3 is CASSVSTNTGELFF. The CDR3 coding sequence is TGTGCCAGCAGCGTGAGCACGAACACCGGGGAGCTGTTTTTT.